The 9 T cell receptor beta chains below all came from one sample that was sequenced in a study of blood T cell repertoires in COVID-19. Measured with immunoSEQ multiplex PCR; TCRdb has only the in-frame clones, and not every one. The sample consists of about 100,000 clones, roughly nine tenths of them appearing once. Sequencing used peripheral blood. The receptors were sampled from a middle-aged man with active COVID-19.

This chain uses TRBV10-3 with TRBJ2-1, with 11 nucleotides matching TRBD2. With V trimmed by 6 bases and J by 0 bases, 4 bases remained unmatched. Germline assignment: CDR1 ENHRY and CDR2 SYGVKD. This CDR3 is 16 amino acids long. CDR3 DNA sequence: TGTGCCATCAGCGGGACTAGCGGCACCTCCTACAATGAGCAGTTCTTC. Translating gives CAISGTSGTSYNEQFF.

CDR3 region: CASSIWGGKGTEAFF. The CDR3 nucleotides read TGTGCCAGTAGTATTTGGGGGGGTAAGGGGACTGAAGCTTTCTTT. The V and J genes are TRBV19 and TRBJ1-1; D is perhaps TRBD1 (5 bases). This CDR3 has 15 residues. In germline, CDR1 is LNHDA, CDR2 SQIVND (reference sequence). V lost 3 bases, J lost 5 bases, and 16 bases lay in between.

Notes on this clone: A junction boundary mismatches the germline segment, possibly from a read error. CDR3 coding DNA: TGTGCCAGCAGTGAAGCGCTTCTCGGTAAGGGGGCGTTCTTC. Encoded protein: CASSEALLGKGAFF. The gene calls are TRBV6-1 and TRBJ2-7; 7 bases map to TRBD1. This CDR3 comprises 14 residues. The germline gives CDR1 MNHNS, CDR2 SASEGT.

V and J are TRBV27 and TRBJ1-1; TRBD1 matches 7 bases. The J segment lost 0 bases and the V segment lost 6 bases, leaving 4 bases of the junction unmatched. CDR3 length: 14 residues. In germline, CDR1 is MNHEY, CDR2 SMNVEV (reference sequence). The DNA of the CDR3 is TGTGCCAGCAGGGTACAGGGGATGAACACTGAAGCTTTCTTT. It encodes CASRVQGMNTEAFF.

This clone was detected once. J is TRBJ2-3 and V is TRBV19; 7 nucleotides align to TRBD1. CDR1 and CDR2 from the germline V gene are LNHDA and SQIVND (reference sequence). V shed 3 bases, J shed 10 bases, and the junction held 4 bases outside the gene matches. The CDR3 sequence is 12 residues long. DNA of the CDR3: TGTGCCAGTAGTATCCGACAGGGTCCGCAGTATTTT. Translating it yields CASSIRQGPQYF.

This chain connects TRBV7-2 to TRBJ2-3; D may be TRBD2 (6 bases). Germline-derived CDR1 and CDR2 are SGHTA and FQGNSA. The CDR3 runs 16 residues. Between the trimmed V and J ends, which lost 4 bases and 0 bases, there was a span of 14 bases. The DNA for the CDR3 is TGTGCCAGCAGCTCAATAGCGGTCCATAGCACAGATACGCAGTATTTT. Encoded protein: CASSSIAVHSTDTQYF.

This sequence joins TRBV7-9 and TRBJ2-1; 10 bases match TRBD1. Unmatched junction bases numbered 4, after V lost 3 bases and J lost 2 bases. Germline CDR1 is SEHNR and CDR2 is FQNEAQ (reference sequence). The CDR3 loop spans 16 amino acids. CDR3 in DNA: TGTGCCAGCAGCTTCGTCGGGACAGGGGCCTACAATGAGCAGTTCTTC. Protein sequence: CASSFVGTGAYNEQFF.

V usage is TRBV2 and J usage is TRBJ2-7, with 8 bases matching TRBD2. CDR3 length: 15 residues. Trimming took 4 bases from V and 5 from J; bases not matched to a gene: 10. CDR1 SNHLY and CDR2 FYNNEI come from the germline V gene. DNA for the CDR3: TGTGCCAGCAGTGCCAGCGGGGGACGAGGCCACGAGCAGTACGTC. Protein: CASSASGGRGHEQYV.

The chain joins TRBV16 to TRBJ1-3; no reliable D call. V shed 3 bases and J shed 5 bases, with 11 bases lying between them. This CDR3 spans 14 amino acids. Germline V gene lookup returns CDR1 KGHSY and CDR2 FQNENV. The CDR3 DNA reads TGTGCCAGCAGCCAGAGTACAGCAAGAAACACCATATATTTT. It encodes CASSQSTARNTIYF.